The present T cell receptor (beta chain) was sequenced within a study of T cells in localized non-small cell lung cancer. TCRdb's copy holds only in-frame clones and misses some; the assay was immunoSEQ multiplex PCR. The sample carries 20,000 to 25,000 clones, roughly 80% recorded once. V was shortened by 0 bases and J by 5 bases, with 8 bases between the two germline ends. The V gene's germline CDR1 is SGDLS and CDR2 YYNGEE. The CDR3 totals 13 residues. The material was peripheral blood, obtained before any cancer treatment. This TCR derives from a man between 40 and 70 years old with stage I lung adenocarcinoma. The chain couples TRBV9 to TRBJ2-5; D unclear. The CDR3 bases are TGTGCCAGCAGCGTAGTTCCCGCCGAGACCCAGTACTTC. Protein sequence: CASSVVPAETQYF.